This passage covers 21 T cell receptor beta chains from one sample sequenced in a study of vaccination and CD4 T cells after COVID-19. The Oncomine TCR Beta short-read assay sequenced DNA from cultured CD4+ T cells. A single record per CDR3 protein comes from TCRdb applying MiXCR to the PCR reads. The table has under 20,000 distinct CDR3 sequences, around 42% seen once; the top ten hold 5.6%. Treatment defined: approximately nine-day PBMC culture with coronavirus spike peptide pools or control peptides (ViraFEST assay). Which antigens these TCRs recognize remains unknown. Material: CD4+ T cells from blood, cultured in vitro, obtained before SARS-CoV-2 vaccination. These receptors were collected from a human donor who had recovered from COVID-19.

The CDR3 coding sequence is TGTGCCATCAGTGAGTCGGGGGGCGCGGGCTATGGCTACACCTTC. Translation gives CAISESGGAGYGYTF. This chain uses TRBV10-3 with TRBJ1-2; possible D gene TRBD1, 6 bases. CDR3 length: 15 residues. Germline-derived CDR1 and CDR2 are ENHRY and SYGVKD. V lost 0 bases and J 4 bases, leaving 12 bases between the germline ends.

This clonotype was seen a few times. CDR3 DNA sequence: TGTGCCAGCAGCTTAGAGGGGGCACGTAATGAAGCTTTCTTT. Translated: CASSLEGARNEAFF. V is TRBV7-8 and J is TRBJ1-1; TRBD1 agrees at 7 bases. The CDR3 contains 14 residues. The ends lost 1 base at V and 7 bases at J; junction bases unmatched: 6. Per germline, CDR1 SGHVS and CDR2 FQNEAQ.

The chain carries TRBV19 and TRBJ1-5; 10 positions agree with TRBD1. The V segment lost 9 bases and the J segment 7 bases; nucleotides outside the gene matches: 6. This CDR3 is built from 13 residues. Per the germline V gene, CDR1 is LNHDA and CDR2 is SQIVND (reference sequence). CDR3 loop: CASQDRGGQPQHF. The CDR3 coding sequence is TGTGCCAGCCAGGACAGGGGGGGACAGCCCCAGCATTTT.

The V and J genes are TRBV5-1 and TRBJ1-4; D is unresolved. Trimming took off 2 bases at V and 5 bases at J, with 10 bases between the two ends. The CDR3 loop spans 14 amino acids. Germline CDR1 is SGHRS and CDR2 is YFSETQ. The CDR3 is CASSLGPRNEKLFF. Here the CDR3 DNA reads TGCGCCAGCAGCTTAGGACCAAGGAATGAAAAACTGTTTTTT.

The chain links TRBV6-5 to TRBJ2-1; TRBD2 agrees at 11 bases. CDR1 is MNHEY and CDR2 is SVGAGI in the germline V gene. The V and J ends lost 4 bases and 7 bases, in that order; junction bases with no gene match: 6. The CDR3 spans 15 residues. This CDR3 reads CASSSLAGGWNEQFF. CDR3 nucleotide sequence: TGTGCCAGCAGTTCCCTAGCGGGGGGATGGAATGAGCAGTTCTTC.

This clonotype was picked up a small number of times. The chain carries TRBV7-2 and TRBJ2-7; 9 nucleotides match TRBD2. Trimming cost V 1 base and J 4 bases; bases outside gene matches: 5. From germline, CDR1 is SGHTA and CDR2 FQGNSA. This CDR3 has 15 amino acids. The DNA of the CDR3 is TGTGCCAGCAGCTTAGTGGCTAGCGGGAATTACGAGCAGTACTTC. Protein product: CASSLVASGNYEQYF.

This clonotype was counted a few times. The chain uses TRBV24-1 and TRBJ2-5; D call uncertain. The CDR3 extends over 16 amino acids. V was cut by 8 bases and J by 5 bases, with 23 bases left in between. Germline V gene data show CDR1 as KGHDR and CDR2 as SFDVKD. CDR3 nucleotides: TGTGCCACCATTGGGCAAAACGGACGGAGTGGGGAGACCCAGTACTTC. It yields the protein CATIGQNGRSGETQYF.

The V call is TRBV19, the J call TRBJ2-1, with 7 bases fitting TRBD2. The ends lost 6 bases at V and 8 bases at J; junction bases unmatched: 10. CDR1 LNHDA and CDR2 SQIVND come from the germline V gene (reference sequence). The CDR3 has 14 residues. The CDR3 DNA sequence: TGTGCCAGTAGCTATGGCGGGAGTTCAGATGAGCAGTTCTTC. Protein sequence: CASSYGGSSDEQFF.

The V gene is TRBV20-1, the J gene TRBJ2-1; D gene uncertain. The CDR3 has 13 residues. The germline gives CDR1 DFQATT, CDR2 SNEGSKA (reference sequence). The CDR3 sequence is CRGIGPSYNEQFF. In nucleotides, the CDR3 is TGCAGGGGCATTGGGCCTTCCTACAATGAGCAGTTCTTC.

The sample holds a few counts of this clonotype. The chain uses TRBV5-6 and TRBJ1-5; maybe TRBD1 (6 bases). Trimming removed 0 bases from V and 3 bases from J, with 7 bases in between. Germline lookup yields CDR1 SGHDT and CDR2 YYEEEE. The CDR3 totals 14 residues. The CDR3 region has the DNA TGTGCCAGCAGCTTGGGGACAGTCAATCAGCCCCAGCATTTT. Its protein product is CASSLGTVNQPQHF.

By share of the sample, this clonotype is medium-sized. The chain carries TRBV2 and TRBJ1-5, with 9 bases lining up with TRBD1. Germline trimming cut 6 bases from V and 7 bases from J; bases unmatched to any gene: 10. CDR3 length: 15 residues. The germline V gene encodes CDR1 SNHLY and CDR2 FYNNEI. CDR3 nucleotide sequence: TGTGCCAGCAGCCTCACAGGGGGCGTAGGCCAGCCCCAGCATTTT. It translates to CASSLTGGVGQPQHF.

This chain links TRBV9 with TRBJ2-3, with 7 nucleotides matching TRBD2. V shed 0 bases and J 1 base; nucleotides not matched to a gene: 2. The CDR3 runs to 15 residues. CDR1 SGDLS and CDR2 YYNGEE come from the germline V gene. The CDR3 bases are TGTGCCAGCAGCGTAGAGGCGGGAGGCACAGATACGCAGTATTTT. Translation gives CASSVEAGGTDTQYF.

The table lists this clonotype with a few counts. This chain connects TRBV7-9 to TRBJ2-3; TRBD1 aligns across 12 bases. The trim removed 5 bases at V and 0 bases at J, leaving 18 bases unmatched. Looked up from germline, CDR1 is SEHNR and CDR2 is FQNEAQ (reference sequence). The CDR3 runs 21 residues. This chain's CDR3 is CASSPRDRGRWLAGSTDTQYF. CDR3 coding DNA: TGTGCCAGCAGCCCCCGGGACAGGGGGCGGTGGCTAGCGGGCAGCACAGATACGCAGTATTTT.

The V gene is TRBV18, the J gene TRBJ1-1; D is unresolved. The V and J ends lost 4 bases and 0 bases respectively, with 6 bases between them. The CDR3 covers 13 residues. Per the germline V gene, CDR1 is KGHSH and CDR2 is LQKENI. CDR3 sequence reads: CASSRDMNTEAFF. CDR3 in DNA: TGTGCCAGCTCACGCGATATGAACACTGAAGCTTTCTTT.

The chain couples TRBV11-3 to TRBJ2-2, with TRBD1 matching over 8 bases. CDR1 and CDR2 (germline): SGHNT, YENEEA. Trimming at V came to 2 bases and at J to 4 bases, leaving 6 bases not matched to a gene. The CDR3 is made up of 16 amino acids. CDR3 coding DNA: TGTGCCAGCAGCTTACGCAGGGGGCAGGGCACCGGGGAGCTGTTTTTT. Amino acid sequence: CASSLRRGQGTGELFF.

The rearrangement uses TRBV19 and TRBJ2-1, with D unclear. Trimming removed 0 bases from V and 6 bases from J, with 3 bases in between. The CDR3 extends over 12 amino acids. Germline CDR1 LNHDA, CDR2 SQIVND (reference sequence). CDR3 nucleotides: TGTGCCAGTAGTATAGAGGGCAATGAGCAGTTCTTC. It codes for CASSIEGNEQFF.

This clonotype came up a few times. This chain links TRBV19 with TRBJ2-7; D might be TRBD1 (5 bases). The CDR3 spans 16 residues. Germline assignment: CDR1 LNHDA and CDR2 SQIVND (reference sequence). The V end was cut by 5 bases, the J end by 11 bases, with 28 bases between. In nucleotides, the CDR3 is TGTGCCAGTAGTCGAACCCCACAGGCGTCTCATGATAGCAAGTACTTC. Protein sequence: CASSRTPQASHDSKYF.

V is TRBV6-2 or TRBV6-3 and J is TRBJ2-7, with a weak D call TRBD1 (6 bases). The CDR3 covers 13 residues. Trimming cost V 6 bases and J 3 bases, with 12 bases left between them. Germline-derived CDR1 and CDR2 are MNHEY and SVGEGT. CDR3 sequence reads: CASRRNRVYEQYF. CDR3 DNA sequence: TGTGCCAGCAGGCGGAACAGGGTCTACGAGCAGTACTTC.

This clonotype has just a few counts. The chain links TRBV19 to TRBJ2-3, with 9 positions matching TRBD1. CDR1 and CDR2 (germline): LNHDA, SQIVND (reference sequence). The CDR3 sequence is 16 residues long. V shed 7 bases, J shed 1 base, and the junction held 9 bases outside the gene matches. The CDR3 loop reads CASKVGRDRGTDTQYF. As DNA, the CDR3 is TGTGCCAGTAAGGTAGGCCGGGACAGGGGCACAGATACGCAGTATTTT.

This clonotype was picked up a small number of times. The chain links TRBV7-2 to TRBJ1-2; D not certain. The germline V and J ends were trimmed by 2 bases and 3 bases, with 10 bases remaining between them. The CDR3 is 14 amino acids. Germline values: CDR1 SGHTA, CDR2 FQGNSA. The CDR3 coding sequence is TGTGCCAGCAGCTTATCAGGCAGAGACTATGGCTACACCTTC. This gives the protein CASSLSGRDYGYTF.

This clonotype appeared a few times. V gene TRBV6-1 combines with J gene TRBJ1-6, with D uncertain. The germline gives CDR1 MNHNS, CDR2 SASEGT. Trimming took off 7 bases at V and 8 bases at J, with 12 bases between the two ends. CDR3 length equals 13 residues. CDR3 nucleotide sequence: TGTGCCAGCATGTTTGCTGTGGATTCACCCCTCCACTTT. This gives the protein CASMFAVDSPLHF.